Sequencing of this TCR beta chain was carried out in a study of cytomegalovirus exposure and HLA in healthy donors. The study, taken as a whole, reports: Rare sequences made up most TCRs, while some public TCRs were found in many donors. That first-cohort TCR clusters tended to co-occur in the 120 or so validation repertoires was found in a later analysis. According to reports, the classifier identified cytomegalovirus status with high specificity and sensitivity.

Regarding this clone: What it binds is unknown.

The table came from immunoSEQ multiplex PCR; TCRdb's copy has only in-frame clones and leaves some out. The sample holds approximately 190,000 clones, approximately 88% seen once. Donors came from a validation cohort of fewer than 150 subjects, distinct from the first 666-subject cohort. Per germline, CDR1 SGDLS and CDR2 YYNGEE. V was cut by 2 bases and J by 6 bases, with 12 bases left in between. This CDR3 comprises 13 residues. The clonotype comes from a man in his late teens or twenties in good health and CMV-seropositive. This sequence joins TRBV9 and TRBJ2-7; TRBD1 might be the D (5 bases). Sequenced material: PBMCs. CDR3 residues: CASSVRRGAEQYF. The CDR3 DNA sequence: TGTGCCAGCAGCGTCAGAAGGGGCGCCGAGCAGTACTTC.